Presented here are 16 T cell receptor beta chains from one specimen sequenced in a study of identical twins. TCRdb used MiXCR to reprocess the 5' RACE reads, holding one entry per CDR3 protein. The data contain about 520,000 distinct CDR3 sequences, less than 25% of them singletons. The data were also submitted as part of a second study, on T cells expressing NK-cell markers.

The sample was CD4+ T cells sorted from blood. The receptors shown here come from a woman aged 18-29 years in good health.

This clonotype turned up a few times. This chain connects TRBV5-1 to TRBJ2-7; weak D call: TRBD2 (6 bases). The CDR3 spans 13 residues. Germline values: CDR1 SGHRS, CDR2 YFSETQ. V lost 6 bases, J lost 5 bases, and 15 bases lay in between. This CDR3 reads CASNRDWDHEQYF. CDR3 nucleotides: TGCGCCAGCAACCGGGACTGGGACCACGAGCAGTACTTC.

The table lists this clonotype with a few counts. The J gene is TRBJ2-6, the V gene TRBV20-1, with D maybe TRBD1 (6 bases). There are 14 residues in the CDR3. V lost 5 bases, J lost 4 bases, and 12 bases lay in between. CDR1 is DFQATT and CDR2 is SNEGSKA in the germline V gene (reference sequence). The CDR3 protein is CSAPTGQGANVLTF. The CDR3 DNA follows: TGCAGTGCTCCAACAGGGCAAGGGGCCAACGTCCTGACTTTC.

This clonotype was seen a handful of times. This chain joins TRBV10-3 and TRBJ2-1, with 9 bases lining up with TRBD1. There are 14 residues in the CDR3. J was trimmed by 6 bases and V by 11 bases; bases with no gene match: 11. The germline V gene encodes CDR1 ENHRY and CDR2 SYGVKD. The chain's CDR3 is CASRPGQGPNEQFF. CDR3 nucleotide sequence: TGTGCCTCCCGACCGGGACAGGGACCCAATGAGCAGTTCTTC.

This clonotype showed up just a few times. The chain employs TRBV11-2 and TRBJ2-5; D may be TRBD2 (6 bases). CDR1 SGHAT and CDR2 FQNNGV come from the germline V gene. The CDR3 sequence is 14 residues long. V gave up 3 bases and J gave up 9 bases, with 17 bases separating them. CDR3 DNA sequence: TGTGCCAGCAGCTTGGCAGGACCCTCGGGGGCCCAGTACTTC. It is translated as CASSLAGPSGAQYF.

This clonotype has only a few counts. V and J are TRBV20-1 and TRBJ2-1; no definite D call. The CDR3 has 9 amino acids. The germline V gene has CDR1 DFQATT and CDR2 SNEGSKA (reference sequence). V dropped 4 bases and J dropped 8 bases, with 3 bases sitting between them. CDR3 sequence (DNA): TGCAGTGCTAATCATGAGCAGTTCTTC. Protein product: CSANHEQFF.

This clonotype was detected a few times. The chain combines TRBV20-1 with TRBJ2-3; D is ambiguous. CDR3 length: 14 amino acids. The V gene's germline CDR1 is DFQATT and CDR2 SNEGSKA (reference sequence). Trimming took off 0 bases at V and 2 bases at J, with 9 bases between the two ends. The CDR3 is CSARDQMTTDTQYF. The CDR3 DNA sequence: TGCAGTGCTAGAGATCAGATGACCACAGATACGCAGTATTTT.

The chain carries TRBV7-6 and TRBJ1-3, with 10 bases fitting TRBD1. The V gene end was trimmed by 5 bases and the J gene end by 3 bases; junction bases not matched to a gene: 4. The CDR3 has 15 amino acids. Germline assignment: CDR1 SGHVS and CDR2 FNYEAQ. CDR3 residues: CASSPWTGGGNTIYF. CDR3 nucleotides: TGTGCCAGCAGCCCCTGGACAGGGGGTGGAAACACCATATATTTT.

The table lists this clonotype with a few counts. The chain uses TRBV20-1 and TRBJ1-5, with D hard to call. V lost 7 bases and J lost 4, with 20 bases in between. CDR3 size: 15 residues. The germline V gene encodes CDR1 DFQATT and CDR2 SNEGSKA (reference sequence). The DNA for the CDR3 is TGCAGTGTGAAAAGGACCGGAGCCCCTAATCAGCCCCAGCATTTT. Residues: CSVKRTGAPNQPQHF.

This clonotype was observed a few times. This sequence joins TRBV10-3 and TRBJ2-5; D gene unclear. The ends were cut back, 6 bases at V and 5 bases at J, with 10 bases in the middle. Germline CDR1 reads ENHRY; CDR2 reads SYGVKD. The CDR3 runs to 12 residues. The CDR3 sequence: CAISPNGETQYF. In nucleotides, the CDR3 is TGTGCCATCAGCCCAAACGGGGAGACCCAGTACTTC.

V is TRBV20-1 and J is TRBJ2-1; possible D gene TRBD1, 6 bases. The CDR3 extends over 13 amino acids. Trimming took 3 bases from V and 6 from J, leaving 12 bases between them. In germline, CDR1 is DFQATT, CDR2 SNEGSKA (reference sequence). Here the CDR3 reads CSASGETGNEQFF. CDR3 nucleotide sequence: TGCAGTGCTAGTGGGGAGACAGGCAATGAGCAGTTCTTC.

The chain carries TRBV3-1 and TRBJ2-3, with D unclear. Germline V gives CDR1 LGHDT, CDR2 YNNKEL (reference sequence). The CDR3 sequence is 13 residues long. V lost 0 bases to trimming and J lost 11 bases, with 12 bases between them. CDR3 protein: CASSQDPGWRQYF. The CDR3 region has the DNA TGTGCCAGCAGCCAAGATCCTGGCTGGAGGCAGTATTTT.

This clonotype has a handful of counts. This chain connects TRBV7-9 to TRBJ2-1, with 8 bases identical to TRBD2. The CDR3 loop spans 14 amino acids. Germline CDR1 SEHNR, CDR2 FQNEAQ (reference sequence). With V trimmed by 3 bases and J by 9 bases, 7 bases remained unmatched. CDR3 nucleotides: TGTGCCAGCAGCTTTTCAGCGGGAGACGGTGAGCAGTTCTTC. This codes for CASSFSAGDGEQFF.

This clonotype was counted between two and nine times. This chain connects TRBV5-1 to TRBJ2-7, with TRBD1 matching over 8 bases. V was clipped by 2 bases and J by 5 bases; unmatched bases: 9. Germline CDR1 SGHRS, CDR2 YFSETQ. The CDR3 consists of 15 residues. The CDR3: CASSLQGQGTDEQYF. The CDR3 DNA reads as TGCGCCAGCAGCTTACAAGGACAGGGTACTGACGAGCAGTACTTC.

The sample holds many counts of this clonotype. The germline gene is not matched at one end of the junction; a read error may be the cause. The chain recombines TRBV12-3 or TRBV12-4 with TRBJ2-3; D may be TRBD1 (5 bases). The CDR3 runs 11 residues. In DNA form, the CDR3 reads TGTGCCAGCGGCCCGACAGCTACGCAGTATTTT. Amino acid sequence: CASGPTATQYF.

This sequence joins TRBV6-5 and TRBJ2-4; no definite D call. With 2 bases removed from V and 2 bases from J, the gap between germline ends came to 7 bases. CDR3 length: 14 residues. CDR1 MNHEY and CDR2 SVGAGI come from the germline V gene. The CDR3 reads CASSYDWTKNIQYF. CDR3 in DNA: TGTGCCAGCAGTTACGACTGGACCAAAAACATTCAGTACTTC.

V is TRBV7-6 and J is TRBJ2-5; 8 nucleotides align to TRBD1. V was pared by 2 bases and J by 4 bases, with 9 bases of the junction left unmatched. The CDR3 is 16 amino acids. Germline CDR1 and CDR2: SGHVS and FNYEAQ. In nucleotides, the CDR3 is TGTGCCAGCAGCTTATGGACAGGGTTTGGGGGAGAGACCCAGTACTTC. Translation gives CASSLWTGFGGETQYF. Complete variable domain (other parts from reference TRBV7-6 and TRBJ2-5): GAGVSQSPRYKVTKRGQDVALRCDPISGHVSLYWYRQALGQGPEFLTYFNYEAQQDKSGLPNDRFSAERPEGSISTLTIQRTEQRDSAMYRCASSLWTGFGGETQYFGPGTRLLVL.